This record concerns one TCR beta chain sequence. The specificity of this receptor is unknown. The record has no base qualities; no much larger clone is one base away. This specimen belongs to a study of cytomegalovirus exposure and HLA in healthy donors (TCRdb year 2017). For the study in its entirety: According to a later analysis, one platform produced both the roughly 120 validation repertoires and the 670 or so repertoires of the first cohort. The study was designed to test whether signatures of past pathogen exposure could be identified by cataloging public T cell receptors. Besides the first cohort of 666 subjects, a separate validation cohort made up of over 100 different subjects was used. To predict cytomegalovirus infection status, the study combined high-throughput TCR immunosequencing, statistical association of individual TCRs with disease status, and machine learning. Results the study describes overall, beyond this receptor: The validation cohort had no HLA typing available for a later analysis, so co-occurrence within that cohort was assessed over all 130 or so repertoires. The classifier was reported to diagnose cytomegalovirus status with high specificity and sensitivity in both the original and validation cohorts. Most TCR sequences were seen in very few donors, while some public TCRs were found in many individuals. The authors suggested that the approach could potentially be extended to other disease states and immunological phenotypes. A few of the identified cytomegalovirus-associated TCR beta chains were confirmed in vitro to be specific for cytomegalovirus antigens. In a later analysis, TCRs clustered in the first cohort were found to also tend to co-occur in the 110 or so validation repertoires, with 85% to 95% of cluster scores above 0. A total of roughly 160 TCR beta chains were listed by the study as associated with cytomegalovirus.

The CDR3 starts with the cysteine, ends with the phenylalanine, and has 15 residues. Solely the CDR3 DNA is kept, with 45 bases framed from the first base. The germline V gene gives CDR1 as MGHRA and CDR2 as YSYEKL. V sheds 1 base and J sheds 3 bases, leaving 13 bases between their ends. Separate from the roughly 650-subject first cohort, the validation cohort of 120 subjects was the group to which the donors belonged. The receptor library was made with the immunoSEQ multiplex PCR assay. On the study's bioinformatics: A statistical classification framework was built to diagnose cytomegalovirus status from the catalog of TCR beta chain sequences. Not all clones reach the TCRdb copy of this immuneACCESS table, which keeps in-frame sequences only. Checked studies attribute under half of the gap to unresolved V genes and leave the rest unexplained. V, J and clone size derive from that table, while D and trimming were established from the DNA sequence. The sample table contains some 310,000 clones; only one count was recorded for approximately 91% of them. Around 0.88% of the sample comes from the top ten.

This TCR was recovered from a man aged 25-45 years in good health and CMV-seronegative. Sequencing was carried out using PBMCs. This chain is built from TRBV4-1 and TRBJ2-7; possibly the D gene is TRBD2, per 5 matching bases. This receptor carries the CDR3 CASSQGASGSYEQYF. The bases read TGCGCCAGCAGCCAAGGCGCCTCTGGGAGCTACGAGCAGTACTTC.